Following are 8 T cell receptor beta chains from one sample sequenced in a study of cytomegalovirus exposure and HLA in healthy donors. Primers included in the PCR were 60 Vbeta and 13 Jbeta primers. Assay used: immunoSEQ multiplex PCR; TCRdb lists only in-frame clones, some missing. Found here are about 160,000 clones, less than 90% of them singletons; the top ten hold roughly 1.9%. The specimen sequenced was PBMCs. These TCRs come from a woman aged 18-30 years in good health and CMV-seronegative.

The CDR3 DNA follows: TGTGCCAGCAGCTTAGGAACAGGGGGCTTGGACACTGAAGCTTTCTTT. This sequence encodes CASSLGTGGLDTEAFF. V and J are TRBV13 and TRBJ1-1; 9 bases are a match to TRBD1. The CDR3 is 16 amino acids. V was pared by 0 bases and J by 3 bases, with 5 bases of the junction left unmatched. The V gene's germline CDR1 is PRHDT and CDR2 FYEKMQ (reference sequence).

The rearrangement uses TRBV6-1 and TRBJ1-3; the D is unclear. Trimming took off 3 bases at V and 2 bases at J, with 8 bases between the two ends. Looked up from germline, CDR1 is MNHNS and CDR2 is SASEGT. This CDR3 is 14 amino acids long. CDR3: CASSDEGTGNTIYF. CDR3 in DNA: TGTGCCAGCAGTGACGAGGGAACTGGAAACACCATATATTTT.

J is TRBJ1-5 and V is TRBV7-2, with 10 bases matching TRBD1. The V gene end was trimmed by 5 bases and the J gene end by 3 bases; junction bases not matched to a gene: 7. CDR3 length equals 16 residues. Germline V gene sequence: CDR1 SGHTA, CDR2 FQGNSA. The CDR3 DNA is TGTGCCAGCAGCAGAACCGGGACAGGGGACAATCAGCCCCAGCATTTT. This encodes CASSRTGTGDNQPQHF.

The chain carries TRBV7-9 and TRBJ2-1; TRBD2 matches 10 bases. The CDR3 runs 15 residues. Losses at the gene ends were 5 bases for V and 7 bases for J; bases not matched to a gene: 8. CDR1 and CDR2 from the germline V gene are SEHNR and FQNEAQ (reference sequence). CDR3 protein: CASSPRTSGENEQFF. CDR3 DNA: TGTGCCAGCAGCCCCCGGACTAGCGGAGAAAATGAGCAGTTCTTC.

V and J are TRBV6-1 and TRBJ1-1, with a tentative D call TRBD1 (6 bases). Germline values: CDR1 MNHNS, CDR2 SASEGT. CDR3 length equals 12 residues. V lost 6 bases to trimming and J lost 1 base, with 6 bases between them. Here the CDR3 reads CASRQGNTEAFF. The CDR3 DNA is TGTGCCAGCAGACAGGGGAACACTGAAGCTTTCTTT.

The chain uses TRBV6-1 and TRBJ2-7; 8 nucleotides align to TRBD1. From germline, CDR1 is MNHNS and CDR2 SASEGT. The CDR3 sequence is 15 residues long. After removal of 5 bases from V and 2 bases from J, the junction contained 8 bases not matched to a gene. This chain's CDR3 is CASSSDRGRTYEQYF. The CDR3, as DNA: TGTGCCAGCAGTTCCGACAGGGGCCGTACCTACGAGCAGTACTTC.

This rearrangement joins TRBV15 to TRBJ1-1, with D possibly TRBD1 on 6 matching bases. Trimming took off 5 bases at V and 0 bases at J, with 19 bases between the two ends. The CDR3 contains 17 residues. The germline CDR1 and CDR2 sequences are LNHNV and YYDKDF (reference sequence). Here the CDR3 DNA reads TGTGCCACCAGCGGACACCGGGACATCAACATGAACACTGAAGCTTTCTTT. Translation: CATSGHRDINMNTEAFF. The entire variable domain, with the rest obtained from reference TRBV15 and TRBJ1-1, is as follows: DAMVIQNPRYQVTQFGKPVTLSCSQTLNHNVMYWYQQKSSQAPKLLFHYYDKDFNNEADTPDNFQSRRPNTSFCFLDIRSPGLGDTAMYLCATSGHRDINMNTEAFFGQGTRLTVV.

V is TRBV7-9 and J is TRBJ1-1, with no clear D. CDR1 and CDR2 from the germline V gene are SEHNR and FQNEAQ (reference sequence). Between the trimmed V and J ends, which lost 8 bases and 2 bases, there was a span of 12 bases. The length of the CDR3 is 13 residues. The CDR3 sequence: CASGPQANTEAFF. CDR3 bases: TGTGCCAGCGGTCCCCAAGCAAACACTGAAGCTTTCTTT.